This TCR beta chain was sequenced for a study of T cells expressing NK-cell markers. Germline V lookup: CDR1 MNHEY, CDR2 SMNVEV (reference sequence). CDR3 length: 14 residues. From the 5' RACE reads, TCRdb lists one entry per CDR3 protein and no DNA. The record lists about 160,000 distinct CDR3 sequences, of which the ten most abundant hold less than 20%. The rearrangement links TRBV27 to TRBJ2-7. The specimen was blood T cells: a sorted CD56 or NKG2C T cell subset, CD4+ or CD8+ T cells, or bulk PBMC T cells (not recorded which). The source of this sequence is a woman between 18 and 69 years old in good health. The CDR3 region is CASSPVLESYEQYF.